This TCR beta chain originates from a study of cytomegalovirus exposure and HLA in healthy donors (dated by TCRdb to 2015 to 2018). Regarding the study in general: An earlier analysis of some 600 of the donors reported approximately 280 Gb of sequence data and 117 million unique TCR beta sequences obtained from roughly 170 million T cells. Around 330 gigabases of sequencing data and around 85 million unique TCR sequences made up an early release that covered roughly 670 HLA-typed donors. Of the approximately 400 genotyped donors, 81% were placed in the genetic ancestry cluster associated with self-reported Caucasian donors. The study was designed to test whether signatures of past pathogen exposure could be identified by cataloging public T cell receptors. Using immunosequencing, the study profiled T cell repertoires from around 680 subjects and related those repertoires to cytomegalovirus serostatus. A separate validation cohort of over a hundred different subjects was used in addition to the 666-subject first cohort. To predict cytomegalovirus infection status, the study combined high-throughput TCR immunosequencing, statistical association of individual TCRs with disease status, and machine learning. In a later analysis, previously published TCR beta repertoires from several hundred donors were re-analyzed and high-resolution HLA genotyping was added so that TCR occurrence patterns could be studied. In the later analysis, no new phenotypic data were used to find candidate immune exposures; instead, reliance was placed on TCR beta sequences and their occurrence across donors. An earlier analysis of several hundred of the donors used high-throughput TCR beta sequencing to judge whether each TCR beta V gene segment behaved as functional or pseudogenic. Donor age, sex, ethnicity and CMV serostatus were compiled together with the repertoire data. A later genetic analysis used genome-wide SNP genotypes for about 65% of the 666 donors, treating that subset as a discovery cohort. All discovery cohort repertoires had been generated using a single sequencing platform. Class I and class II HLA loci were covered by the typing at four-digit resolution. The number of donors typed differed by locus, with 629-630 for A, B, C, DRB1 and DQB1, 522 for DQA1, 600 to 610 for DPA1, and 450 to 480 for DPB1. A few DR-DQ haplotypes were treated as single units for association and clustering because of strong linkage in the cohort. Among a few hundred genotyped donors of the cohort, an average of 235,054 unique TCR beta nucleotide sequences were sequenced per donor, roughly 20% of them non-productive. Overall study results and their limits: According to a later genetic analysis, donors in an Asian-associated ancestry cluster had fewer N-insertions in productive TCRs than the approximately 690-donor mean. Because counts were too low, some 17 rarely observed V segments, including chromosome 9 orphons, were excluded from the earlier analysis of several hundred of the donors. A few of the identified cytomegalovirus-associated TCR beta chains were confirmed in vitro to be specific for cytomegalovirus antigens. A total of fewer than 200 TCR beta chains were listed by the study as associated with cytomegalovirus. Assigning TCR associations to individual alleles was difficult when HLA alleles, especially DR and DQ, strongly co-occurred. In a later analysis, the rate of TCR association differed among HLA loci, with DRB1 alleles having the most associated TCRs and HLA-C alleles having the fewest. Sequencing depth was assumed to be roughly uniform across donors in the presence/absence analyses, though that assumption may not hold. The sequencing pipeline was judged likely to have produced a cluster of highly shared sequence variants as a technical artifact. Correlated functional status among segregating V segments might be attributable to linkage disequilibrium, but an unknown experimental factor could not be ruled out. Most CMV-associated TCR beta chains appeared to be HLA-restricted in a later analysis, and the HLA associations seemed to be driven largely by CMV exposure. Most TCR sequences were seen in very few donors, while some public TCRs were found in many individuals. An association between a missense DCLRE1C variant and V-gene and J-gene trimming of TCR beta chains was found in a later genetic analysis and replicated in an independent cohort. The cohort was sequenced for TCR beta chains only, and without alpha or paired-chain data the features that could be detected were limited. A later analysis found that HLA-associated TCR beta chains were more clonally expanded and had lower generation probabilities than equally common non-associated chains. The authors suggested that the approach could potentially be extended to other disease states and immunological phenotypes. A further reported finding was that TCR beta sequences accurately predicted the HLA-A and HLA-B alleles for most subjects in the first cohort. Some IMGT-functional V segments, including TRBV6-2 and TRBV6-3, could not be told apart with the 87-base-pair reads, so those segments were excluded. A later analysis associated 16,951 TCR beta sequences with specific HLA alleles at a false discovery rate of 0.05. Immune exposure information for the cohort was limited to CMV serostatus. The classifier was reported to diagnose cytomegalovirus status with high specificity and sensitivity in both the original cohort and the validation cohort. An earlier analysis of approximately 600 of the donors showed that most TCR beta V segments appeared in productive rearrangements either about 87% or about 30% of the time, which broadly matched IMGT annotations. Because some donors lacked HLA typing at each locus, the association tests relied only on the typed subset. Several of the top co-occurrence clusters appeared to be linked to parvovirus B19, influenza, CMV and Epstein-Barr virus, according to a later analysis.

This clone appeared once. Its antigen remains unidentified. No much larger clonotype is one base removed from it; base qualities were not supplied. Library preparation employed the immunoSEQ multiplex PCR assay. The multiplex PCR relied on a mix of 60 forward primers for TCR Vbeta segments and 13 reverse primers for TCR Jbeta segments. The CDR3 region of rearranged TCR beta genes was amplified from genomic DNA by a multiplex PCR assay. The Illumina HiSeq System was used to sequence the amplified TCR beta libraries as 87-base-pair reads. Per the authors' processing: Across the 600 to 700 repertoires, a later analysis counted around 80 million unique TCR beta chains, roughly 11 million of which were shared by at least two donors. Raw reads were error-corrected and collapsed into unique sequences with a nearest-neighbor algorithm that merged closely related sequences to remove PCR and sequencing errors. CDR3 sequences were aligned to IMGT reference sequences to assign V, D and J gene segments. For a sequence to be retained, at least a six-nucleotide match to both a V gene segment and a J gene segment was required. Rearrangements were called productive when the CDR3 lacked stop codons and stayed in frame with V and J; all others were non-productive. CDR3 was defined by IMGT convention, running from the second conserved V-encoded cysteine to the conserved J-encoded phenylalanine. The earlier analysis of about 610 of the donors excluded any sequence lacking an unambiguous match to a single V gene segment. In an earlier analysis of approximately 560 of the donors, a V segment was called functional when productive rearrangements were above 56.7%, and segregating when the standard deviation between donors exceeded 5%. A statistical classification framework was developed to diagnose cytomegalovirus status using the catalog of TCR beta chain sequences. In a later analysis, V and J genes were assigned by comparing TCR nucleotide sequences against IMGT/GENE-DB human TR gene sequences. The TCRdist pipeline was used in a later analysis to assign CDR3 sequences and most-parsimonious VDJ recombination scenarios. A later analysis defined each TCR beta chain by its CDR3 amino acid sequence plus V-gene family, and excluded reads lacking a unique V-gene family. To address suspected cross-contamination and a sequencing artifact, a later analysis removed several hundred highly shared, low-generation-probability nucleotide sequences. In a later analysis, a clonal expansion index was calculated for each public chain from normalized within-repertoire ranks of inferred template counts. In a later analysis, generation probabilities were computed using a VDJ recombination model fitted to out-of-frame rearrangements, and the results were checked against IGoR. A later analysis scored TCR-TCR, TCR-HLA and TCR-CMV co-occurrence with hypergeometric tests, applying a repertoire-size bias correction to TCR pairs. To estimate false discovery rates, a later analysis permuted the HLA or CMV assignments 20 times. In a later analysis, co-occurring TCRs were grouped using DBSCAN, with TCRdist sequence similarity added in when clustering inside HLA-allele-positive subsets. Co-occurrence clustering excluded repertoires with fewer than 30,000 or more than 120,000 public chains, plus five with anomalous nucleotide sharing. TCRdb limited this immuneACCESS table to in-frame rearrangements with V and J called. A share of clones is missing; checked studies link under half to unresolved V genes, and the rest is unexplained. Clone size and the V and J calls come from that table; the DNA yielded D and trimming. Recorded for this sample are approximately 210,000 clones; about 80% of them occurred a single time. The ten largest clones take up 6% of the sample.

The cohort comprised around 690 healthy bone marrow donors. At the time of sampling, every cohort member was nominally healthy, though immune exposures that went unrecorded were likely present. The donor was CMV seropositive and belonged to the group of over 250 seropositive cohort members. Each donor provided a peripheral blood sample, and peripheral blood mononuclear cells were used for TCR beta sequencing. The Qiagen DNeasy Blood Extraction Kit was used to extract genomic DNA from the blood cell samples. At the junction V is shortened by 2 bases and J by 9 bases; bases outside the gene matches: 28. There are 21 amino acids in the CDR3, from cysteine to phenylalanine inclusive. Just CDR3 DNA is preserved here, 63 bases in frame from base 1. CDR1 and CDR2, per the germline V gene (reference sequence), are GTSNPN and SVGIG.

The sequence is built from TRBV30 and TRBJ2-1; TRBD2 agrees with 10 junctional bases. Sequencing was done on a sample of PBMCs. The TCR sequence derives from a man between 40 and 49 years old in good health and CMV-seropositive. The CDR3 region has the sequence CAWSPPQGSVAGGLRLREQFF. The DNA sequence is TGTGCCTGGAGTCCCCCCCAGGGGAGTGTAGCGGGGGGTTTGCGGCTACGTGAGCAGTTCTTC.